The clone carrying this TCR beta chain was counted once. Its target is not known. These data originate in a study of T cell responses to AZD1222 COVID-19 vaccine. Study results and caveats: The study found vaccine-associated CD4 TCRs spanning spike, dominant at 160-218 and 743-854. Only six or seven AZD1222 recipients tested seropositive at baseline. Unmutated regions of variants are reportedly targeted by nearly half of spike-specific TCRs.

Pooling of second doses given at about 4 or about 12 weeks was done. The repertoire was sequenced with immunoSEQ multiplex PCR; TCRdb's copy has only in-frame clones and lacks some. The repertoire has about 74,000 clones, 75% to 95% of them found once; the top ten carry 6.5% to 9.5%. Germline V lookup: CDR1 MNHEY, CDR2 SMNVEV (reference sequence). V was trimmed by 9 bases and J by 7 bases, leaving 15 bases between them. The CDR3 is 13 residues long. The sample consisted of peripheral blood, taken 28 days after the second AZD1222 dose. The sequence was collected from an adult who received the AZD1222 COVID-19 vaccine. The gene calls are TRBV27 and TRBJ1-4; D not certain. DNA for the CDR3: TGTGCCAGTAGGGCTAAGGCTGGTGAAAAACTGTTTTTT. Translation: CASRAKAGEKLFF.